This T cell receptor (beta chain) was recovered during a study of PD-L1 blockade in urothelial cancer. Study in general: At 6 weeks and at 3 weeks (second dose) after treatment start, blood was analyzed.

CDR3 length: 14 amino acids. V shed 3 bases and J shed 6 bases, with 12 bases lying between them. From germline, CDR1 is SGHNT and CDR2 YENEEA. The sample's time point: peripheral blood 6 weeks after treatment start. Profiled with immunoSEQ multiplex PCR; TCRdb holds only in-frame clones, not every one. The sample shows 35,000 to 55,000 clones, roughly four fifths of them seen only once. Sequencing was performed on PBMCs, taken around atezolizumab (anti-PD-L1) treatment. This clonotype was obtained from a man in his fifties or sixties with urothelial cancer. The chain recombines TRBV11-3 with TRBJ2-1, with TRBD2 as a possible D gene (6 bases). The CDR3 protein is CASSFGTRRNEQFF. CDR3 bases: TGTGCCAGCAGCTTTGGGACTCGCCGCAATGAGCAGTTCTTC.